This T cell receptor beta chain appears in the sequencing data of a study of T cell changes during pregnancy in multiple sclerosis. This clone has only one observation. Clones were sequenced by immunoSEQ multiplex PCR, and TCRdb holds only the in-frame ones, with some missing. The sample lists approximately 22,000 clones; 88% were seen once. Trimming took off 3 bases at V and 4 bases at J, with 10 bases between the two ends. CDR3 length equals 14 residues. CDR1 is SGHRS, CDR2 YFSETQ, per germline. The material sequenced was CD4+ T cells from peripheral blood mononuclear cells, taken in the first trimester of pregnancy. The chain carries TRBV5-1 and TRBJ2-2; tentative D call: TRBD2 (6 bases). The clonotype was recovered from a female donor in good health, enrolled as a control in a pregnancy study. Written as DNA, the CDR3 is TGCGCCAGCAGCTCGCTGACTAGCACCGGGGAGCTGTTTTTT. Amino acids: CASSSLTSTGELFF.